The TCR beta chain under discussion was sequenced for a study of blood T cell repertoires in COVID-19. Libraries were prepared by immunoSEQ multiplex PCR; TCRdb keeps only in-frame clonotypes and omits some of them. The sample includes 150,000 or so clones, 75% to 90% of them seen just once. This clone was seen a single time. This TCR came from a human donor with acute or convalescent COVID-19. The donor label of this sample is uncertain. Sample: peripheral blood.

The CDR3 loop is CASRGTPQETQYF. In DNA, the CDR3 is TGCGCCAGCAGAGGGACACCGCAAGAGACCCAGTACTTC. V is TRBV5-1 and J is TRBJ2-5; weak D call: TRBD1 (6 bases). Germline V gives CDR1 SGHRS, CDR2 YFSETQ. V lost 5 bases to trimming and J lost 2 bases, with 10 bases between them. The CDR3 extends over 13 amino acids.